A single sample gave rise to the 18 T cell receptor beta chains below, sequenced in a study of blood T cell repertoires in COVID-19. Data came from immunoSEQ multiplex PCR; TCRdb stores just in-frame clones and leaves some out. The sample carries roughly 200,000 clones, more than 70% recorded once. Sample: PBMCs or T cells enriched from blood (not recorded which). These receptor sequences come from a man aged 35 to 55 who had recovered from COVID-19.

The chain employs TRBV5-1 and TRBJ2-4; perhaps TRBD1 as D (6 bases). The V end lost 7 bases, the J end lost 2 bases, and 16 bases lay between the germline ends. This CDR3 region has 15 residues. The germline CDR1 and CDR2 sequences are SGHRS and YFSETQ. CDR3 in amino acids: CASLNRDRTKNIQYF. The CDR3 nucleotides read TGCGCCAGCCTGAACAGGGATCGGACCAAAAACATTCAGTACTTC.

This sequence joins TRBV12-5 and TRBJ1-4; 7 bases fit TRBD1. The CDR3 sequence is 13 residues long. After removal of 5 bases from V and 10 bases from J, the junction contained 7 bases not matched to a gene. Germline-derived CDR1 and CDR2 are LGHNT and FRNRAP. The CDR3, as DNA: TGTGCTAGTGGTCCTACAGGGGTGGGAAAACTGTTTTTT. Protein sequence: CASGPTGVGKLFF.

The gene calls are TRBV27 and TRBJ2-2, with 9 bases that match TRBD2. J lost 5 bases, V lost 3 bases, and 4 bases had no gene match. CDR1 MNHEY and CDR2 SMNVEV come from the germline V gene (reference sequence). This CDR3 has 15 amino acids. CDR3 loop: CASSFAGGRTGELFF. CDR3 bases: TGTGCCAGCAGTTTCGCGGGGGGGCGGACCGGGGAGCTGTTTTTT.

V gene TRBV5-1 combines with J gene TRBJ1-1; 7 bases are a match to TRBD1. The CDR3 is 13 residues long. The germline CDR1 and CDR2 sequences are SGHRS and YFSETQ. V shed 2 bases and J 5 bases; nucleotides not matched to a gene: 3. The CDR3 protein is CASSFAGGTEAFF. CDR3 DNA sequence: TGCGCCAGCAGCTTCGCAGGGGGGACTGAAGCTTTCTTT. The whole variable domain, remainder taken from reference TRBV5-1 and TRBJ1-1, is KAGVTQTPRYLIKTRGQQVTLSCSPISGHRSVSWYQQTPGQGLQFLFEYFSETQRNKGNFPGRFSGRQFSNSRSEMNVSTLELGDSALYLCASSFAGGTEAFFGQGTRLTVV.

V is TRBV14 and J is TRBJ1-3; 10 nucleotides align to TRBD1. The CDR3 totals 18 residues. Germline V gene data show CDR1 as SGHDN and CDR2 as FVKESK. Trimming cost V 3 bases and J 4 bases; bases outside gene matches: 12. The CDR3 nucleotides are TGTGCCAGCAGCCACAGGACAGGGGGGTCTCTGGCGGGAAACACCATATATTTT. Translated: CASSHRTGGSLAGNTIYF. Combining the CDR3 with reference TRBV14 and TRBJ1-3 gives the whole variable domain EAGVTQFPSHSVIEKGQTVTLRCDPISGHDNLYWYRRVMGKEIKFLLHFVKESKQDESGMPNNRFLAERTGGTYSTLKVQPAELEDSGVYFCASSHRTGGSLAGNTIYFGEGSWLTVV.

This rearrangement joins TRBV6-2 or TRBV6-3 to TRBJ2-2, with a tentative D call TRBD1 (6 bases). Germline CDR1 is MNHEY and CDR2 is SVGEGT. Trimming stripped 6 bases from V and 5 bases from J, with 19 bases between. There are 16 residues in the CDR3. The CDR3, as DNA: TGTGCCAGCAGCCCGGACAGCTCTCGCCTTACCGGGGAGCTGTTTTTT. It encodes CASSPDSSRLTGELFF.

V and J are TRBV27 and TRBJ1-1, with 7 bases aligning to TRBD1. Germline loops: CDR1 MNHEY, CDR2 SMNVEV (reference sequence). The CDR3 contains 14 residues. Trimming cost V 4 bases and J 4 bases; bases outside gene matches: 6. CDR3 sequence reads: CASSWTGQGTEAFF. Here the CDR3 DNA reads TGTGCCAGCAGTTGGACAGGCCAGGGCACTGAAGCTTTCTTT.

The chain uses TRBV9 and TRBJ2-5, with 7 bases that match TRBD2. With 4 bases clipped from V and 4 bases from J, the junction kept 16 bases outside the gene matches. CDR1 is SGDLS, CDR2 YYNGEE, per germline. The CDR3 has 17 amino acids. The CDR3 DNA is TGTGCCAGCAGCTACGGACGGGGGATGGGCGGGGGAGAGACCCAGTACTTC. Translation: CASSYGRGMGGGETQYF.

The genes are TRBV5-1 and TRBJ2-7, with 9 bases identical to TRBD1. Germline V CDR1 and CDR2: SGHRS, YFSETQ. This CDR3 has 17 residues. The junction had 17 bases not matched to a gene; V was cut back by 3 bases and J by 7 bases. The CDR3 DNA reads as TGCGCCAGCAGCTGGGACAGGGAAGGGAAGGTCCGACGGGAGCAGTACTTC. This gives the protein CASSWDREGKVRREQYF.

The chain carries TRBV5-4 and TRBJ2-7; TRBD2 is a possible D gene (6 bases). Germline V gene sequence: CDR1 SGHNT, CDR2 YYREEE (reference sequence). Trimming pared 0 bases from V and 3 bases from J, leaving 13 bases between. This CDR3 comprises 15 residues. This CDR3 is CASSLAGGVGYEQYF. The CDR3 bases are TGTGCCAGCAGCTTGGCAGGAGGGGTAGGCTACGAGCAGTACTTC.

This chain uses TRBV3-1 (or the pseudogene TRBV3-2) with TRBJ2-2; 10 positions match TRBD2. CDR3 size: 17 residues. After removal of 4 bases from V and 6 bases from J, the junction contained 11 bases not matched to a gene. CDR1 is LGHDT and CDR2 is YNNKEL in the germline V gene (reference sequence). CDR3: CASSLYFERGGSGELFF. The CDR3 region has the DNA TGTGCCAGCAGCCTCTACTTCGAGCGGGGGGGTTCCGGGGAGCTGTTTTTT.

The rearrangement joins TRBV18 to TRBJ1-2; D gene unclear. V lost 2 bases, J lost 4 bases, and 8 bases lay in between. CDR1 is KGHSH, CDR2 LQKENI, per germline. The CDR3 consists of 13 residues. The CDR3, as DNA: TGTGCCAGCTCACCAGACGGGAGCTATGGCTACACCTTC. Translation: CASSPDGSYGYTF.

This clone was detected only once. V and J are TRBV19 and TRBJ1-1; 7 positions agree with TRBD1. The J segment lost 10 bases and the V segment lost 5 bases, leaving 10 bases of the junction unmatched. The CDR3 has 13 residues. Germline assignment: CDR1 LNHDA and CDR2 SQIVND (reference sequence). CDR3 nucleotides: TGTGCCAGTAGTGCCCACAGGGGCCGGGGAGCTTTCTTT. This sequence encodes CASSAHRGRGAFF.

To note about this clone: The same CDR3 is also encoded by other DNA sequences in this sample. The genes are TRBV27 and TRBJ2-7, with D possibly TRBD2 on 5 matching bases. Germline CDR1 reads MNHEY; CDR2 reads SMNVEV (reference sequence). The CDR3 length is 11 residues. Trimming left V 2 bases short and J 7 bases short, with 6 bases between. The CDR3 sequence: CASSLGGEQYF. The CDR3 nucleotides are TGTGCCAGCAGTTTAGGCGGGGAGCAGTACTTC.

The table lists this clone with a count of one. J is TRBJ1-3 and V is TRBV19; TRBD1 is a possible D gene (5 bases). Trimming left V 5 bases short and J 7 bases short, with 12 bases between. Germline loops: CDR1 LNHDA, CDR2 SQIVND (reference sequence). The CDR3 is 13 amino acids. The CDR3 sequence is CASSFGARNTIYF. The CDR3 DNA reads TGTGCCAGTAGTTTTGGGGCACGGAACACCATATATTTT.

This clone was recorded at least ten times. This chain's CDR3 is CASSRTFGLAASTDTQYF. The CDR3, as DNA: TGTGCCAGCAGCCGAACCTTTGGACTAGCAGCTAGCACAGATACGCAGTATTTT. The chain carries TRBV6-6 and TRBJ2-3, with 8 bases fitting TRBD2. J was trimmed by 0 bases and V by 6 bases; bases with no gene match: 14. The germline V gene encodes CDR1 MNHNY and CDR2 SVGAGI (reference sequence). This CDR3 region has 18 residues.

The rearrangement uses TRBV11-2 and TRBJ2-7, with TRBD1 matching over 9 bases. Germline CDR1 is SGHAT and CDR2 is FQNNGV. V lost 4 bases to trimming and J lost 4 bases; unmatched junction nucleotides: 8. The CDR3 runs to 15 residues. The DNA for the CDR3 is TGTGCCAGCAGCTCGAGGGACAGGGCGGCATACGAGCAGTACTTC. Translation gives CASSSRDRAAYEQYF.

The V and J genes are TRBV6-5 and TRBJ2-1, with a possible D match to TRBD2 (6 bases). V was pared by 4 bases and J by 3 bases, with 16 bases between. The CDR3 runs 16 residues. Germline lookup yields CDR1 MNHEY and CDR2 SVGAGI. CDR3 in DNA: TGTGCCAGCAGTTTAAGCGGGTTGTTGGTCTACAATGAGCAGTTCTTC. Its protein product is CASSLSGLLVYNEQFF.